The T cell receptor (beta chain) described here comes from a study of cytomegalovirus exposure and HLA in healthy donors. Background on the study: Earlier findings included roughly 100 million unique TCR beta sequences obtained from roughly 200 million T cells. Among the roughly 380 donors who were genotyped, about 80% fell in the genetic ancestry cluster that is associated with self-reported Caucasian donors.

The CDR3 extends over 15 amino acids. The germline V gene encodes CDR1 SGHNT and CDR2 YYREEE (reference sequence). Trimming at V came to 2 bases and at J to 5 bases, leaving 2 bases not matched to a gene. Note on this clone: Its antigen is not identified.

Study conclusions and caveats: The study flagged some 180 TCR beta chains as cytomegalovirus-associated. Within an earlier analysis, most TCR beta V segments proved productive either about 90% or about 30% of the time.

PCR employed 60 Vbeta and 13 Jbeta primers. Measured with immunoSEQ multiplex PCR; TCRdb has only the in-frame clones, and not every one. This sample has 50,000 to 70,000 clones, with 80% found just once. This receptor was obtained from a male donor in good health and CMV-seronegative. Sequences were obtained from PBMCs. The chain employs TRBV5-4 and TRBJ1-4; 11 nucleotides line up with TRBD1. This chain's CDR3 is CASSFRTGGNEKLFF. CDR3 bases: TGTGCCAGCAGCTTCCGGACAGGGGGCAATGAAAAACTGTTTTTT.